This TCR beta chain was recorded in a study of CD8 T cells in ankylosing spondylitis. Findings of the study overall: What appeared characteristic of ankylosing spondylitis blood was a TCR beta motif of eight or nine highly homologous variants. There were earlier reports of some motif variants in reactive arthritis synovial fluid and blood.

TCRdb passed the 5' RACE reads through MiXCR, listing each CDR3 protein once. Among roughly 490,000 distinct CDR3 sequences, under 5.5% were seen once, and the ten largest hold approximately 4%. This clonotype was detected many times. The antigen is undetermined. Per germline, CDR1 SGHTA and CDR2 FQGNSA. The CDR3 consists of 13 residues. With V trimmed by 5 bases and J by 7 bases, 6 bases remained unmatched. The chain has TRBV7-2 and TRBJ2-3, with 7 bases aligning to TRBD2. The sequence was collected from a male donor with ankylosing spondylitis. Sequenced sample: blood, either unsorted or a sorted T cell fraction (not recorded which). CDR3 DNA: TGTGCCAGCAGCCGGGGGGACTCAAATACGCAGTATTTT. It is translated as CASSRGDSNTQYF.